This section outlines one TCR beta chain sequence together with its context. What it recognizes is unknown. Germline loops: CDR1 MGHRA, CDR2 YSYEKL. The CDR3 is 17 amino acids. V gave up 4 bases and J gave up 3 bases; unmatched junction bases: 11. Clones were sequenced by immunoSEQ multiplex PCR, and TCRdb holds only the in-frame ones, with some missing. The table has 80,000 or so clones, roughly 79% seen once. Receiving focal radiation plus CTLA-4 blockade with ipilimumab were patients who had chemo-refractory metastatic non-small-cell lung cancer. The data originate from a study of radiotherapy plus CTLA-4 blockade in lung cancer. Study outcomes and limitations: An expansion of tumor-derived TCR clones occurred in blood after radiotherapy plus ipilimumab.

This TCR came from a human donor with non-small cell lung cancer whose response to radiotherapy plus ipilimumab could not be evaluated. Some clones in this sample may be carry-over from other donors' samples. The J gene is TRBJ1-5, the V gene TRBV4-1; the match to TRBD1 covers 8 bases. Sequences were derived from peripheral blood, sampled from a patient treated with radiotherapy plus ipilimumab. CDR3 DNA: TGCGCCAGCAGCCTCCGACAGGGGATCCGTAACAATCAGCCCCAGCATTTT. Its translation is CASSLRQGIRNNQPQHF.